This is a list of T cell receptor beta chains from one sample in a study of T cells expressing NK-cell markers. One entry per CDR3 protein, without DNA, is what TCRdb gives after re-calling the 5' RACE reads. This sample's table has some 410,000 distinct CDR3 sequences. The sequenced material came from blood T cells: a sorted CD56 or NKG2C T cell subset, CD4+ or CD8+ T cells, or bulk PBMC T cells (not recorded which). These receptors came from a woman aged 18 to 75 in good health. Each CDR3 is given with its conserved first and last residue. Fields, in order: J gene, V gene, CDR3 protein.

TRBJ1-5 | TRBV15 | CATSRYSRGPHSNQPQHF
TRBJ1-5 | TRBV20-1 | CSASDQGAGNQPQHF
TRBJ2-3 | TRBV7-2 | CASSLRRGGDKDTQYF
TRBJ2-1 | TRBV20-1 | CSAKAIYNEQFF
TRBJ2-3 | TRBV4-1 | CASSQDERGASTDTQYF
TRBJ2-1 | TRBV4-3 | CASSQVHRAGNEQFF
TRBJ1-3 | TRBV7-2 | CASSLQGASSGNTIYF
TRBJ2-7 | TRBV20-1 | CSAHFLGTYEQYF
TRBJ2-3 | TRBV7-2 | CASSLRAAGTDTQYF
TRBJ1-1 | TRBV12-3/TRBV12-4 | CASSPREGQMNTEAFF
TRBJ2-5 | TRBV5-6 | CASSRLPMGGETQYF
TRBJ2-1 | TRBV6-1 | CASSTEGGAPEFF
TRBJ2-7 | TRBV6-1 | CASSPTIGVEQYF
TRBJ2-5 | TRBV12-3/TRBV12-4 | CASSFWEQETQYF
TRBJ1-3 | TRBV9 | CASSVDRVTGGNTIYF
TRBJ1-4 | TRBV4-3 | CASSQGVAANEKLFF
TRBJ2-3 | TRBV2 | CASSRTSPTDTQYF
TRBJ2-1 | TRBV19 | CASSMALVHEQFF
TRBJ2-2 | TRBV6-2/TRBV6-3 | CASIGTGGRDTGELFF
TRBJ1-1 | TRBV20-1 | CSAPRESFTEAFF
TRBJ2-5 | TRBV29-1 | CSVESGAETQYF
TRBJ2-2 | TRBV5-1 | CASSFRTSGAGELFF
TRBJ2-7 | TRBV9 | CASSPTPGTHEQYF
TRBJ2-1 | TRBV6-1 | CASRKGTGTGYEQFF
TRBJ2-1 | TRBV11-2 | CASNLLVSYNEQFF
TRBJ2-1 | TRBV4-1 | CASRPASGGEQFF
TRBJ1-1 | TRBV3-1 | CASSPLRVNTEAFF
TRBJ2-7 | TRBV12-3/TRBV12-4 | CASTHRQGAKGGYEQYF
TRBJ1-6 | TRBV10-3 | CAISESANSPLHF
TRBJ1-2 | TRBV12-3/TRBV12-4 | CASSMDRVHGYTF
TRBJ2-7 | TRBV27 | CASSSGIFPDEQYF
TRBJ2-2 | TRBV6-2/TRBV6-3 | CASNRGQLNTGELFF
TRBJ1-1 | TRBV5-6 | CASSPPAGGKNTEAFF
TRBJ2-7 | TRBV5-6 | CASRGRGRTSVYEQYF
TRBJ2-5 | TRBV4-3 | CASSQDRGEPLHF
TRBJ2-1 | TRBV5-1 | CASSLATGEVYNEQFF
TRBJ2-3 | TRBV28 | CASPRGQARKVTQYF
TRBJ2-3 | TRBV2 | CAKTPRQGPDTQYF
TRBJ1-2 | TRBV29-1 | CSVSGRYYGYTF
TRBJ1-2 | TRBV20-1 | CSATRLQGASGYTF
TRBJ1-5 | TRBV2 | CASDRGLSDSNQPQHF
TRBJ2-1 | TRBV14 | CASSLGLASYGQFF
TRBJ2-3 | TRBV12-3/TRBV12-4 | CASSSPGEGTDTQYF
TRBJ2-1 | TRBV20-1 | CSAIERQAGLGQFF
TRBJ2-1 | TRBV2 | CASRTGGSNEQFF
TRBJ2-1 | TRBV9 | CASSLTSGIRDEQFF
TRBJ2-1 | TRBV7-6 | CASSLGPRGSSYNEQFF
TRBJ2-1 | TRBV7-2 | CASSLGRGGGNEQFF
TRBJ2-1 | TRBV7-2 | CASTHLGDFNEQFF
TRBJ1-2 | TRBV4-3 | CASSPPPLGAAYGYTF
TRBJ2-1 | TRBV12-3/TRBV12-4 | CASRIGTTAYNEQFF
TRBJ1-1 | TRBV5-1 | CASSLVVGSNTEAFF
TRBJ2-2 | TRBV6-5 | CASSYSGTGTGELFF
TRBJ2-7 | TRBV27 | CASSFEGARAYEQYF
TRBJ2-7 | TRBV5-1 | CASSSGQGDEQYF
TRBJ2-7 | TRBV5-1 | CASSPFDDYEQYF
TRBJ1-4 | TRBV4-2 | CASSSTGNGANEKLFF